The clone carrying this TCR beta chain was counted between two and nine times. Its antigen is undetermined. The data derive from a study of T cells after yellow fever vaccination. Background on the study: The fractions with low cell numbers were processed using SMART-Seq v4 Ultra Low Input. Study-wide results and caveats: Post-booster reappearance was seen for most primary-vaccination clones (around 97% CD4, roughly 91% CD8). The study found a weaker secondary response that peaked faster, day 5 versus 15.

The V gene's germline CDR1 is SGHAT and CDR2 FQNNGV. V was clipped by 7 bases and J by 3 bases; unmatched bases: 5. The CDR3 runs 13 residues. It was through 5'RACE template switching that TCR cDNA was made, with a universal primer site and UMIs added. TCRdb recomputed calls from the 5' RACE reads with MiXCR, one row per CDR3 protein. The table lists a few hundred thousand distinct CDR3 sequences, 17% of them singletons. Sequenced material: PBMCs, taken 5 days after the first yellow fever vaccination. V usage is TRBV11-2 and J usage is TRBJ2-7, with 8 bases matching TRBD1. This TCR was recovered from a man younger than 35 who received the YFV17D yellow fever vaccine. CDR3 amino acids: CASTTGTGYEQYV. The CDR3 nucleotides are TGTGCCAGCACCACGGGGACAGGCTACGAGCAGTACGTC.